Included here is one T cell receptor beta chain sequence, with context. Its target is unknown. The data belong to a study of pediatric ulcerative colitis. Study results and caveats: Rectal repertoires separated controls, mild-moderate and acute severe colitis.

The germline V gene has CDR1 SNHLY and CDR2 FYNNEI. Germline trimming cut 7 bases from V and 0 bases from J; bases unmatched to any gene: 3. This CDR3 contains 14 residues. TCRdb's table, derived via immunoSEQ multiplex PCR, lists solely in-frame clones and lacks some. The sample consists of 30,000 to 35,000 clones, roughly three quarters of them appearing once. Rectal tissue came from one to two pinch biopsies taken at colonoscopy. The specimen was gut tissue. This sequence joins TRBV2 and TRBJ1-2; 9 bases align to TRBD1. The sequence came from a boy younger than 18 with mild ulcerative colitis. The chain's CDR3 is CASMGQGANYGYTF. In nucleotides, the CDR3 is TGTGCCAGCATGGGACAGGGAGCTAACTATGGCTACACCTTC.